The 10 T cell receptor beta chains presented below share a single source sample, sequenced in a study of T cells after posttransplantation cyclophosphamide. Profiling relied on immunoSEQ multiplex PCR, and the TCRdb table lists in-frame clones only, not all of them. The repertoire includes over 20,000 clones, roughly 98% of them detected once, and 0.1% to 0.15% sits in the top ten. Sequenced input: naive CD8+ T cells sorted from PBMCs. Receptors were obtained from a man aged 40-49 years in good health, CMV-negative, and a related stem cell transplant donor.

The gene calls are TRBV25-1 and TRBJ1-5; perhaps TRBD1 as D (6 bases). Germline CDR1 MGHDK, CDR2 SYGVNS. This CDR3 is built from 13 residues. V lost 3 bases and J lost 4, with 7 bases in between. The CDR3 protein is CASSETGNQPQHF. The DNA of the CDR3 is TGTGCCAGCAGTGAGACAGGTAATCAGCCCCAGCATTTT.

V usage is TRBV5-5 and J usage is TRBJ1-2; a possible D gene is TRBD1 (6 bases). Trimming took 2 bases from V and 5 from J, leaving 16 bases between them. In germline, CDR1 is SGHKS, CDR2 YYEKEE (reference sequence). This CDR3 is 15 amino acids long. The CDR3 here is CASSLLQGQEYGYTF. CDR3 DNA sequence: TGTGCCAGCAGCTTACTGCAGGGGCAAGAGTATGGCTACACCTTC.

The genes are TRBV29-1 and TRBJ2-5; unclear D gene. Trimming took off 7 bases at V and 5 bases at J, with 11 bases between the two ends. The CDR3 totals 11 residues. Germline lookup yields CDR1 SQVTM and CDR2 ANQGSEA. The CDR3 DNA follows: TGCAGCGACAACCTTGGCGAGACCCAGTACTTC. Encoded protein: CSDNLGETQYF.

V gene TRBV5-1 combines with J gene TRBJ2-1, with 9 bases matching TRBD1. The CDR3 runs to 15 residues. V shed 2 bases and J 8 bases; nucleotides not matched to a gene: 8. CDR1 SGHRS and CDR2 YFSETQ come from the germline V gene. The CDR3 sequence is CASSLGQGIADEQFF. The DNA for the CDR3 is TGCGCCAGCAGCTTAGGACAGGGGATTGCCGATGAGCAGTTCTTC.

The chain recombines TRBV28 with TRBJ2-1, with 10 positions matching TRBD1. The germline V gene has CDR1 MDHEN and CDR2 SYDVKM. V shed 5 bases, J shed 9 bases, and the junction held 13 bases outside the gene matches. This CDR3 has 16 amino acids. The CDR3 region is CASSLGGTGDSGEQFF. In DNA form, the CDR3 reads TGTGCCAGCAGTCTAGGGGGGACAGGGGATTCCGGTGAGCAGTTCTTC.

The CDR3 nucleotides read TGTGCCAGCAGCTTAGTTAGCAGAAACTATGGCTACACCTTC. Translating it yields CASSLVSRNYGYTF. V gene TRBV11-2 combines with J gene TRBJ1-2, with D hard to call. Trimming removed 1 base at V and 2 bases at J, with 8 bases between. The CDR3 extends over 14 amino acids. Germline V lookup: CDR1 SGHAT, CDR2 FQNNGV.

V and J are TRBV19 and TRBJ2-7; D perhaps matches TRBD1 (5 bases). The CDR3 totals 14 residues. V dropped 6 bases and J dropped 2 bases, with 14 bases sitting between them. In germline, CDR1 is LNHDA, CDR2 SQIVND (reference sequence). The CDR3 region has the DNA TGTGCCAGTAGCGACAGCATGGCACCCTACGAGCAGTACTTC. This encodes CASSDSMAPYEQYF.

This clone has only one observation. V is TRBV9 and J is TRBJ2-2; 8 bases fit TRBD2. Trimming took 6 bases from V and 2 from J; bases not matched to a gene: 6. Germline CDR1 and CDR2: SGDLS and YYNGEE. The CDR3 spans 15 residues. The CDR3, as DNA: TGTGCCAGCACGCCAGCGGGAGTAAACACCGGGGAGCTGTTTTTT. Translating it yields CASTPAGVNTGELFF.

CDR3 in amino acids: CASSQSRSNTGELFF. In DNA form, the CDR3 reads TGCGCCAGCAGCCAATCCAGGTCGAACACCGGGGAGCTGTTTTTT. This chain uses TRBV4-3 with TRBJ2-2, with unresolved D. Trimming cost V 2 bases and J 0 bases, with 7 bases left between them. Germline loops: CDR1 LGHNA, CDR2 YSLEER. This CDR3 is built from 15 residues.

The CDR3 bases are TGTGCCAGCAGTTCCCCCCTACGGGAGGTAGGGACCGGGGAGCTGTTTTTT. Its translation is CASSSPLREVGTGELFF. The chain links TRBV28 to TRBJ2-2; TRBD2 matches 7 bases. Losses at the gene ends were 4 bases for V and 5 bases for J; bases not matched to a gene: 13. CDR1 and CDR2 (germline): MDHEN, SYDVKM. The CDR3 spans 17 residues.